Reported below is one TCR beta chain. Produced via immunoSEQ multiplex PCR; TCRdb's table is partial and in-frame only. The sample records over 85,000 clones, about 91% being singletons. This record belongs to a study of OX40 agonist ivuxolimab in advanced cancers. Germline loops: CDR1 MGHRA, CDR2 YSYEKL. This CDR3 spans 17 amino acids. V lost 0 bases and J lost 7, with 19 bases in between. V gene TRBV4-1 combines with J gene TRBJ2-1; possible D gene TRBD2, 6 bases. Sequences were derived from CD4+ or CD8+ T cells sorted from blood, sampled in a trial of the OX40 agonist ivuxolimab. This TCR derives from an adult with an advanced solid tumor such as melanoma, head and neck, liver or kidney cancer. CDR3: CASSQDRIGSGQNEQFF. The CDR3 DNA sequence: TGCGCCAGCAGCCAAGATCGGATCGGGAGCGGTCAAAATGAGCAGTTCTTC.